This TCR beta chain stems from a study of blood T cell repertoires in COVID-19. On the study more broadly: Sources were T cells, B-cell-depleted T cells, or PBMCs; the material itself was cDNA or gDNA.

Sequencing was performed with immunoSEQ multiplex PCR; in TCRdb, only in-frame clones are kept and a portion is missing. The table includes more than 110,000 clones, 79% detected once. This clone was seen only once. CDR1 SGHAT and CDR2 FQNNGV come from the germline V gene. This CDR3 has 12 residues. V lost 3 bases and J lost 4, with 6 bases in between. The V call is TRBV11-2, the J call TRBJ1-2; no definite D call. The sequenced sample was peripheral blood. The TCR originated in a man between 60 and 70 years old with acute or convalescent COVID-19. The CDR3 nucleotides read TGTGCCAGCAGCTTTAGGAGCTATGGCTACACCTTC. Translation: CASSFRSYGYTF.